Ten or more counts support the clone carrying this T cell receptor (beta chain). Its antigen is unidentified. Germline V CDR1 and CDR2: DFQATT, SNEGSKA (reference sequence). The CDR3 extends over 15 amino acids. Trimming removed 0 bases from V and 7 bases from J, with 19 bases in between. The record originates from a study of T cells in Graves' hyperthyroidism and ophthalmopathy. Study-wide context: Once the initial diagnosis was made, peripheral blood was obtained before any treatment. Study conclusions and caveats: The majority of expanded thyroid clonotypes above 0.001 also appeared in blood.

Amplified regions were TCR beta CDR3 sequences from RNA transcripts. Initially, a first-round RT-PCR of the TCR CDR3 employed the HTBI primer set. TCRdb recomputed calls from the multiplex PCR reads with MiXCR, one row per CDR3 protein. This sample has 700,000 or so distinct CDR3 sequences; approximately 15% occur once, and the top ten carry roughly an eighth. This chain links TRBV20-1 with TRBJ2-7; D is perhaps TRBD2 (6 bases). The TCR was taken from a woman aged 45-60 years with Graves' ophthalmopathy. The source material was blood. The CDR3 region has the DNA TGCAGTGCTAGAGATCCGGTGGCTCAGGGACTTGAGCAGTACTTC. Its protein is CSARDPVAQGLEQYF.